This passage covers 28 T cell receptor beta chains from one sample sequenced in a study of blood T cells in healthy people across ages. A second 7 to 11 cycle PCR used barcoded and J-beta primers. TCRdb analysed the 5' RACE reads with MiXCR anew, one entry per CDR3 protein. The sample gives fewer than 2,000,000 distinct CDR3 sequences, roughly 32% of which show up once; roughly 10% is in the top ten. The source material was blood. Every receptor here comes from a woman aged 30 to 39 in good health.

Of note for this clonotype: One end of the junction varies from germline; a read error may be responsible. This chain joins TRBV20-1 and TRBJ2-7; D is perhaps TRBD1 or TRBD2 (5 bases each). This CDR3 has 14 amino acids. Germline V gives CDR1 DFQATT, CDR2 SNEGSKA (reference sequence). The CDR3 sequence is CRASPDGATYEQYF. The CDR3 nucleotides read TGCAGGGCTAGTCCCGACGGGGCGACCTACGAGCAGTACTTC.

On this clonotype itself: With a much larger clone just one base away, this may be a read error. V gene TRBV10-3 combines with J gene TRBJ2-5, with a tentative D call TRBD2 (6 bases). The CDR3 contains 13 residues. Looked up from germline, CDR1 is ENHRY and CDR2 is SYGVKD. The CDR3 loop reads CAIARDLKDTQYF. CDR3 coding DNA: TGTGCCATAGCAAGGGACTTAAAAGATACCCAGTACTTC.

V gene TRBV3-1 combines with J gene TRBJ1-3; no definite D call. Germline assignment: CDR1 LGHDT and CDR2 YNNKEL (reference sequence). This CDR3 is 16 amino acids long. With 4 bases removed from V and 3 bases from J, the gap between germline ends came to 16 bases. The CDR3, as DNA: TGTGCCAGCAGCCCGTGGACTACGCCCCGTGGAAACACCATATATTTT. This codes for CASSPWTTPRGNTIYF.

The CDR3 DNA follows: TGTGCCAGCAGCTCCGGAGGTGGGAGGGCTGGCTACAATGAGCAGTTCTTC. Translating gives CASSSGGGRAGYNEQFF. J is TRBJ2-1 and V is TRBV5-4; 7 positions agree with TRBD2. Trimming removed 3 bases from V and 3 bases from J; junction bases left unmatched: 12. This CDR3 is built from 17 residues. CDR1 and CDR2 (germline): SGHNT, YYREEE (reference sequence).

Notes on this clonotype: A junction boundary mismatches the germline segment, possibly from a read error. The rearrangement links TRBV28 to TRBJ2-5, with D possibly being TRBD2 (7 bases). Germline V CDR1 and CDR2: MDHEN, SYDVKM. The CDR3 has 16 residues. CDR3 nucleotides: TGTGCCAACAGTTTTGCCGGGGGGCATCTCCAAGAGACCCAGTACTTC. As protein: CANSFAGGHLQETQYF. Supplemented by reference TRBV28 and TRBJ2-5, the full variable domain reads DVKVTQSSRYLVKRTGEKVFLECVQDMDHENMFWYRQDPGLGLRLIYFSYDVKMKEKGDIPEGYSVSREKKERFSLILESASTNQTSMYLCANSFAGGHLQETQYFGPGTRLLVL.

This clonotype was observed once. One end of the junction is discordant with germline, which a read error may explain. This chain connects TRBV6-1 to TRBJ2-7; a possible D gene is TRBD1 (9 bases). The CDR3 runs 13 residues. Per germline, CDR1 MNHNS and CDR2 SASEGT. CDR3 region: CVSGGQGSCEQYF. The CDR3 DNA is TGTGTCAGCGGGGGACAGGGCTCCTGCGAGCAGTACTTC.

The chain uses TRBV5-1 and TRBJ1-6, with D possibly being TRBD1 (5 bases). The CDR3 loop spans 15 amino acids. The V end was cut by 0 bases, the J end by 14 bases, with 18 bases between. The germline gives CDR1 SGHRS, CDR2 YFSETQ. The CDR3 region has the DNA TGCGCCAGCAGCTTGGATGAACCGGGGACCGCAACCCTCCACTTT. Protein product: CASSLDEPGTATLHF.

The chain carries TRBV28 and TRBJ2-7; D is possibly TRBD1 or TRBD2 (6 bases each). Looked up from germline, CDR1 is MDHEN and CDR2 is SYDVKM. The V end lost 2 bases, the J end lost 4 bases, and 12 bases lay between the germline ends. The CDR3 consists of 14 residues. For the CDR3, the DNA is TGTGCCAGCAGTTTAAGGGGGGTTACGTACGAGCAGTACTTC. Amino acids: CASSLRGVTYEQYF.

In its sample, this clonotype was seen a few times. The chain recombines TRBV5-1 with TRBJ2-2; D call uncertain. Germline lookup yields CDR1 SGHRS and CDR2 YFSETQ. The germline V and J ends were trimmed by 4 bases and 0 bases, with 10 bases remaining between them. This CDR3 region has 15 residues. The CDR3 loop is CASSLAAANTGELFF. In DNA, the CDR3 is TGCGCCAGCAGCCTTGCGGCGGCGAACACCGGGGAGCTGTTTTTT.

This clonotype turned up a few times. The DNA of the CDR3 is TGTGCCAGCAGCCTAACAGGGGGCGAAATTGGCTACACCTTC. This gives the protein CASSLTGGEIGYTF. The chain links TRBV27 to TRBJ1-2; 9 bases are shared with TRBD1. CDR3 length: 14 amino acids. Looked up from germline, CDR1 is MNHEY and CDR2 is SMNVEV (reference sequence). After removal of 6 bases from V and 7 bases from J, the junction contained 9 bases not matched to a gene.

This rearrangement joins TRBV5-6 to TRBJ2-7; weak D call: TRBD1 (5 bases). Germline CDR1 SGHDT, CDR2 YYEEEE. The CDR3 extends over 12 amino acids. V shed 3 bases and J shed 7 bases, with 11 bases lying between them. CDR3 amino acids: CASSSQDGEQYF. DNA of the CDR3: TGTGCCAGCAGCTCACAGGACGGAGAGCAGTACTTC.

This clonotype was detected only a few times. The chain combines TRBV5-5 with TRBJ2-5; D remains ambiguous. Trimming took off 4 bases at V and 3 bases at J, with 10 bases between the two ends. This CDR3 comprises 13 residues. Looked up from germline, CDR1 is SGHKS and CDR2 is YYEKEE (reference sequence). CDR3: CASSPFGEETQYF. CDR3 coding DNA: TGTGCCAGCAGCCCCTTTGGCGAAGAGACCCAGTACTTC.

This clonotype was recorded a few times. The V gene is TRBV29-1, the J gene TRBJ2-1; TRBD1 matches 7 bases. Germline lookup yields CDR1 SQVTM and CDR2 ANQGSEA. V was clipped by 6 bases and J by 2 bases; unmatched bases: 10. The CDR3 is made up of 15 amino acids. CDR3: CSVAQGQTTYNEQFF. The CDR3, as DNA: TGCAGCGTGGCCCAGGGACAGACTACCTACAATGAGCAGTTCTTC.

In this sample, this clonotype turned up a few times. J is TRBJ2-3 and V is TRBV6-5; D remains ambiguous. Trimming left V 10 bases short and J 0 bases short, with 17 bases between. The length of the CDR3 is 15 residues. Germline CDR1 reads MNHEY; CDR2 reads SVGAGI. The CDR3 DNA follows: TGTGCCACTAGGTCTTCTTTTACTAGCACAGATACGCAGTATTTT. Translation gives CATRSSFTSTDTQYF.

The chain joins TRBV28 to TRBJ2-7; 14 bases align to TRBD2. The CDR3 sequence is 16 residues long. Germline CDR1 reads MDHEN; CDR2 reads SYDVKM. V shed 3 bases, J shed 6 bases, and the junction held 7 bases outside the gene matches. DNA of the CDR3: TGTGCCAGCAGTTTCACCGGGACTAGCGGGAGTAGCGAGCAGTACTTC. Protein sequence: CASSFTGTSGSSEQYF.

CDR3 region: CASSLDRHEQYF. DNA for the CDR3: TGTGCCAGCAGTTTGGACAGACACGAGCAGTACTTC. The rearrangement links TRBV12-3 or TRBV12-4 to TRBJ2-5; a weak D match, TRBD1 (6 bases). The end of the DNA is better explained by TRBJ2-7, so the J call may be wrong. This CDR3 spans 12 amino acids.

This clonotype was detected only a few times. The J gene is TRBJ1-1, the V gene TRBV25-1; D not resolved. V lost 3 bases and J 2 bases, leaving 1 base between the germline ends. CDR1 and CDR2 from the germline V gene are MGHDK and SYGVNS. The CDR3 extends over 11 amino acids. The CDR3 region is CASSDNTEAFF. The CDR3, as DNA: TGTGCCAGCAGTGACAACACTGAAGCTTTCTTT.

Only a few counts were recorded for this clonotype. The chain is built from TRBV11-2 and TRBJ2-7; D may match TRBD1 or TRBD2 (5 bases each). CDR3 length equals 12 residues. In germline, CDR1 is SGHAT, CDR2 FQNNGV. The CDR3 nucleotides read TGTGCGAGCGGCAGGGAACCCTACGAGCAGTACTTC. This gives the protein CASGREPYEQYF.

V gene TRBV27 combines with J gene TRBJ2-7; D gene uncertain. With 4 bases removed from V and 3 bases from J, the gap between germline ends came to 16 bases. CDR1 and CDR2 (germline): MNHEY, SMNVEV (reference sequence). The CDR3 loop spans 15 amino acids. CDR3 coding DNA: TGTGCCAGCAGTTCCTCCGCATACTCCGTCTACGAGCAGTACTTC. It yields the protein CASSSSAYSVYEQYF.

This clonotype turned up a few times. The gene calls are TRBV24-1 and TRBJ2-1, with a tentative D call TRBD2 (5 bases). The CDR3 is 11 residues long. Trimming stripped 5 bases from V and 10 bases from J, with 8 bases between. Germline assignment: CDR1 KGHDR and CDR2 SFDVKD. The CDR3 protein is CATSVGGEQFF. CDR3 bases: TGTGCCACCAGTGTCGGAGGCGAGCAGTTCTTC.

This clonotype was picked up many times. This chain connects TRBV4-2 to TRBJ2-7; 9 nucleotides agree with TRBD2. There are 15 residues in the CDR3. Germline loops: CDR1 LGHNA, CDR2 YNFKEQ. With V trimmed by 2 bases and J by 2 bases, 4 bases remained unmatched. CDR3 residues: CASSQRTSAPYEQYF. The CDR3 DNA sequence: TGTGCCAGCAGCCAACGGACTAGCGCTCCCTACGAGCAGTACTTC.

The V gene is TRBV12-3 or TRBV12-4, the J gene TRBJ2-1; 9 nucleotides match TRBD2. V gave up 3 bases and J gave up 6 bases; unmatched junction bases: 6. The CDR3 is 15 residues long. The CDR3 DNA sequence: TGTGCCAGCAGTTTGAAGCGGGGGGCAGTCAATGAGCAGTTCTTC. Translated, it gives CASSLKRGAVNEQFF.

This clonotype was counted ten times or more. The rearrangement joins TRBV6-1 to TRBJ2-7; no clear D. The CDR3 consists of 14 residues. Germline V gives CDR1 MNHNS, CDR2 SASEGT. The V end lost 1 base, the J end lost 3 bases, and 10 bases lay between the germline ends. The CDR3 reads CASSEVGGFYEQYF. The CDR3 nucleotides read TGTGCCAGCAGTGAAGTAGGTGGGTTCTACGAGCAGTACTTC.

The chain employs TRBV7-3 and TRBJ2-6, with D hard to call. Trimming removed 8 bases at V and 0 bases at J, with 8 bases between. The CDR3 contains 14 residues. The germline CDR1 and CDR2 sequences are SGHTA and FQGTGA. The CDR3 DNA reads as TGTGCCAGCGGGGTCTCCTCTGGGGCCAACGTCCTGACTTTC. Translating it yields CASGVSSGANVLTF.

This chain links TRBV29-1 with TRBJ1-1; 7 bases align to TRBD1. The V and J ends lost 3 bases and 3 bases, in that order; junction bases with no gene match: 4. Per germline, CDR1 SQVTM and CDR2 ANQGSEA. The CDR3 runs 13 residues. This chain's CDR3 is CSVEYRGDTEAFF. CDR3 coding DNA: TGCAGCGTTGAGTACAGGGGCGACACTGAAGCTTTCTTT.

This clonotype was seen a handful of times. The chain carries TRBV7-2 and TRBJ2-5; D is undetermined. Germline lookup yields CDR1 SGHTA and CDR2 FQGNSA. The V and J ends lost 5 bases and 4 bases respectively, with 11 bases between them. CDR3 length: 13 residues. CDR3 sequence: CASSTRWGETQYF. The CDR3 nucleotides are TGTGCCAGCAGCACCCGGTGGGGAGAGACCCAGTACTTC.

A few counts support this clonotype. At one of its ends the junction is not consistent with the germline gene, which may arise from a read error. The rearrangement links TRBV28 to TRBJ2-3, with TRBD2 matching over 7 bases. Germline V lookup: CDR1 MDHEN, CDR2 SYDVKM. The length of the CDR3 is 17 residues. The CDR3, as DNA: TGTGCCAGCAGTTTTGGGGGAGGGCCGCCGTCCACAGACACGCAGTATTTT. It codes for CASSFGGGPPSTDTQYF.

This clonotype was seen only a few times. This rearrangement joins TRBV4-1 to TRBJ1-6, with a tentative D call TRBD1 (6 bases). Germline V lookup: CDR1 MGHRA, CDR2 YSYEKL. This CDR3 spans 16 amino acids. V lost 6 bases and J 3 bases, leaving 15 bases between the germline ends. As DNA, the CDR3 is TGCGCCAGCAGGGTGGGGGCCGGATTCTATAATTCACCCCTCCACTTT. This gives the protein CASRVGAGFYNSPLHF.